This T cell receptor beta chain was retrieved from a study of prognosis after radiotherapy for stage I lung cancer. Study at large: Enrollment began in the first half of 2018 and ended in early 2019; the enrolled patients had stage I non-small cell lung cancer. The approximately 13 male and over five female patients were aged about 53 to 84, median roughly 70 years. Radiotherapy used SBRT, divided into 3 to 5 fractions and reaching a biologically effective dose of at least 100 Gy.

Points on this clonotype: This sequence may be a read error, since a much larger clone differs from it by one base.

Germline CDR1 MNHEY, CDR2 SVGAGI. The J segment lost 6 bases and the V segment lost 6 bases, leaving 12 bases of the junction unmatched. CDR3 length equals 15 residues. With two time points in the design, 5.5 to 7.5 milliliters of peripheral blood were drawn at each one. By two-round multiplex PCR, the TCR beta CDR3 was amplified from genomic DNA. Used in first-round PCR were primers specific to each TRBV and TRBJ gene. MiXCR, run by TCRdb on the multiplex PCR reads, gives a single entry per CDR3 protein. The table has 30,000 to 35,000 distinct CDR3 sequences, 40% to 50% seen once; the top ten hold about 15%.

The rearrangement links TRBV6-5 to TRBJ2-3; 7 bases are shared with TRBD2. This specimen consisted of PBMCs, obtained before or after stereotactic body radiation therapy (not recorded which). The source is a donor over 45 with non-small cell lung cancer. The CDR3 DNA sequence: TGTGCCAGCAGCGTCGAGGCGGGAGAGTGTGATACGCAGTATTTT. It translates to CASSVEAGECDTQYF.